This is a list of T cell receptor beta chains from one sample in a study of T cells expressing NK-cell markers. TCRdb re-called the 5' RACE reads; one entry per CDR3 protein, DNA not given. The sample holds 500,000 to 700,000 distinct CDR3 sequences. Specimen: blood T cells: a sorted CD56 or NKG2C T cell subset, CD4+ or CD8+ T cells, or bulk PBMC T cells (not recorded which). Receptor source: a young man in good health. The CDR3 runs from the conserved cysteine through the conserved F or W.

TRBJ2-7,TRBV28,CASSSLGTESGEQYF
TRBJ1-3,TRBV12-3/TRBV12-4,CASSPDRGLYTIYF
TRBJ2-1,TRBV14,CASSPLGAGTYNEQFF
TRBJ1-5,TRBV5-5,CASSLPGQGQPQHF
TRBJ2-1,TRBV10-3,CAITPSGSNYNEQFF
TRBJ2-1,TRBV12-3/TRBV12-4,CASSRTSPNNEQFF
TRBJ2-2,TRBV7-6,CASSLDPRARDTGELFF
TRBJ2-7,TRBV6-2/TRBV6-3,CASSTVAGRSYEQYF
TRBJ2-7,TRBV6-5,CASSRTRDRSSYEQYF
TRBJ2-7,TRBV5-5,CASSVIDTLNYEQYF
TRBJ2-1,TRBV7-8,CASSLRLPEQFF
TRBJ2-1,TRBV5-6,CASSSRRYHEQFF
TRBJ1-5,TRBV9,CASSVGAENQPQHF
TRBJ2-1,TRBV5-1,CASSFSAVSSYNEQFF
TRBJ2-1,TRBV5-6,CASSFWTSVYNEQFF
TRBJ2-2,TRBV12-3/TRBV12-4,CASSFITGATGELFF
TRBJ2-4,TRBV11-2,CASSLDPPSGIAKNIQYF
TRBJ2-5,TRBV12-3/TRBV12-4,CASSSTPFGTSGSGETQYF
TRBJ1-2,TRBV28,CASRSQGAHGYTF
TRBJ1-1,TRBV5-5,CASSLKGGTEAFF
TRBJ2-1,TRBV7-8,CASSLGISGTYNEQFF
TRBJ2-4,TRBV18,CASSPPTGTGIQYF